Listed below are T cell receptor beta chains from one sample, sequenced in a study of CD4 T cells in relation to SARS-CoV-2 and coronaviruses. What these receptors recognize is not known. Data came from immunoSEQ multiplex PCR; TCRdb stores just in-frame clones and leaves some out. In the table there are about 16,000 clones, about 80% of which are singletons. Sequencing used CD4+ T cells from PBMCs, cultured in vitro. Receptors were obtained from a human donor in good health. Both conserved end residues are part of each CDR3. A D gene is named only where the DNA matches it firmly. Expanded clones get a size class; other rows say once, few or many, or leave the size out.

d_gene	v_gene	abundance	j_gene	CDR3nt	CDR3aa
-	TRBV19	-	TRBJ2-2	TGTGCCAGTAGTAGGACAGACACCGGGGAGCTGTTTTTT	CASSRTDTGELFF
-	TRBV5-6	-	TRBJ2-5	TGTGCCAGCAGCGATACGTTTGCTCAAGAGACCCAGTACTTC	CASSDTFAQETQYF
-	TRBV4-1	-	TRBJ2-7	TGCGCCAGCAGCTCCCCGGTGAGGGGCGAGCAGTACTTC	CASSSPVRGEQYF
TRBD2	TRBV7-9	once	TRBJ2-7	TGTGCCAGCAGCTTAGTATTCTTTGGGCGGGAGGCCGAGTACGAGCAGTACTTC	CASSLVFFGREAEYEQYF
-	TRBV19	-	TRBJ2-4	TGTGCCAGTAGTCCTGGTAGCAAAAACATTCAGTACTTC	CASSPGSKNIQYF
TRBD1	TRBV10-3	-	TRBJ2-2	TGTGCCATCAGTGGAGGACAGGGGGCGCCCGGGGAGCTGTTTTTT	CAISGGQGAPGELFF
TRBD1	TRBV11-3	-	TRBJ2-2	TGTGCCAGCAGCTTAGGACAGGGGGCGGCCGGGGAGCTGTTTTTT	CASSLGQGAAGELFF
-	TRBV6-6	-	TRBJ2-2	TGTGCCAGCAGATTGGGGGCGGACACCGGGGAGCTGTTTTTT	CASRLGADTGELFF
-	TRBV18	once	TRBJ2-2	TGTGCCAGCTCACCACAGGGGAACACCGGGGAGCTGTTTTTT	CASSPQGNTGELFF
-	TRBV12-3/TRBV12-4	-	TRBJ2-2	TGTGCCAGTGAATTGGGTTCCCGGGAGCTGTTTTTT	CASELGSRELFF
-	TRBV28	-	TRBJ2-7	TGTGCCAGCAGTTTATGGCGTGAAGGCTACGAGCAGTACTTC	CASSLWREGYEQYF
-	TRBV29-1	few	TRBJ1-5	TGCAGCGTTGGTGATTCGGGAAATCAGCCCCAGCATTTT	CSVGDSGNQPQHF
-	TRBV10-3	-	TRBJ1-5	TGTGCCATCAGTCCGGACAGCAATCAGCCCCAGCATTTT	CAISPDSNQPQHF
-	TRBV5-5	-	TRBJ2-7	TGTGCCAGCAGCTTGGGAGAATACGAGCAGTACTTC	CASSLGEYEQYF
-	TRBV18	-	TRBJ2-7	TGTGCCAGCTCCCTCGGTCAGGGATTCATCGAGCAGTACTTC	CASSLGQGFIEQYF
TRBD1	TRBV19	few	TRBJ1-1	TGTGCCCAGCAAAAGGGGACAGGGAGAACTATGAACACTGAAGCTTTCTTT	CAQQKGTGRTMNTEAFF
TRBD2	TRBV2	-	TRBJ2-5	TGTGCCAGCAGTGAAAGCGGGAGGATCACGGAGACCCAGTACTTC	CASSESGRITETQYF
TRBD2	TRBV7-9	-	TRBJ2-3	TGTGCCAGCAGCTTTATAGCGGGTGGCACAGATACGCAGTATTTT	CASSFIAGGTDTQYF
-	TRBV3-1/TRBV3-2	-	TRBJ2-1	TGTGCCAGCAGTCCCGGGGCAGCGGCGTCCTACAATGAGCAGTTCTTC	CASSPGAAASYNEQFF
-	TRBV6-5	-	TRBJ2-5	TGTGCCAGCAGTTACTCTTTCCGGGTAGGAGAAGAGACCCAGTACTTC	CASSYSFRVGEETQYF
-	TRBV19	-	TRBJ2-7	TGTGCCAGTAGTATCGATCCAGGGAACTCCTACGAGCAGTACTTC	CASSIDPGNSYEQYF
TRBD1	TRBV4-1	-	TRBJ1-5	TGCGCCAGCAGCCAAGATCCGGGACAGGGTTTGAGTCAGCCCCAGCATTTT	CASSQDPGQGLSQPQHF
TRBD1	TRBV7-9	-	TRBJ2-5	TGTGCCAGCAGCCCGTACACAGGGGGGCAAGAGACCCAGTACTTC	CASSPYTGGQETQYF
-	TRBV28	-	TRBJ1-1	TGTGCCAGCAGTTCCCCCCCCTGGGCCCCTGAAGCTTTCTTT	CASSSPPWAPEAFF
TRBD2	TRBV6-5	-	TRBJ2-1	TGTGCCAGCCTCCCTCCTAGCGGCTCCTACAATGAGCAGTTCTTC	CASLPPSGSYNEQFF
-	TRBV19	-	TRBJ2-5	TGTGCCAGTAGTATGTCGGCAGGTCAAGAGACCCAGTACTTC	CASSMSAGQETQYF
TRBD2	TRBV5-5	-	TRBJ2-1	TGTGCCAGCAGCGCCGACCGCGGGAGGTATGAGCAGTTCTTC	CASSADRGRYEQFF
TRBD1	TRBV19	-	TRBJ2-7	TGTGCCAGTAGTTCGGACAGGGGGCGAATAGGCGAGCAGTACTTC	CASSSDRGRIGEQYF
-	TRBV6-4	-	TRBJ2-2	TGTGCCAGCAGTGAAGGTGATACCGGGGAGCTGTTTTTT	CASSEGDTGELFF
-	TRBV24-1	-	TRBJ1-2	TGTGCCACCAGTGATTTTGAGGGGAGTGGCTACACCTTC	CATSDFEGSGYTF
TRBD2	TRBV27	-	TRBJ2-1	TGTGCCAGCAGTCCGGGACTAGGTGCTCCAGTCTTC	CASSPGLGAPVF
TRBD2	TRBV6-5	-	TRBJ2-1	TGTGCCAGCGGACCCCGGGGCGGCGGGAGGCCGCAGTTCTTC	CASGPRGGGRPQFF
-	TRBV24-1	-	TRBJ2-3	TGTGCCACCAATGGCGGGGTGGGAGATACGCAGTATTTT	CATNGGVGDTQYF
TRBD2	TRBV6-1	few	TRBJ2-1	TGTGCCAGCAGGGGTGGACTAGCGGGAGGGGATGAGCAGTTCTTC	CASRGGLAGGDEQFF
TRBD1	TRBV6-5	once	TRBJ1-5	TGTGCCAGCGAAGAGGGACAGGGCTCTCAGCCCCAGCATTTT	CASEEGQGSQPQHF
TRBD1	TRBV5-1	-	TRBJ2-7	TGCGCCAGCAGCTCGGGGCGGGTAGGGGGCAACGACGAGCAGTACTTC	CASSSGRVGGNDEQYF
-	TRBV5-1	-	TRBJ2-7	TGCGCCAGCAGCCCTACAGGGCCGCGCTACGAGCAGTACTTC	CASSPTGPRYEQYF
TRBD1	TRBV5-1	-	TRBJ2-1	TGCGCCAGCACTACAGGGGGAATTAGGAATGAGCAGTTCTTC	CASTTGGIRNEQFF
TRBD1	TRBV5-1	few	TRBJ1-2	TGCGCCAGCAGCTTGGGGGACAGGGGCTATGGCTACACCTTC	CASSLGDRGYGYTF
-	TRBV5-1	-	TRBJ2-5	TGCGCCAGCAGCTTGAAGAGAGAGACCCAGTACTTC	CASSLKRETQYF
-	TRBV7-3	-	TRBJ2-2	TGTGCCAGCAGCTTAATAGGGGGAGGCCAGGGGGAGGAGCTGTTTTTT	CASSLIGGGQGEELFF
-	TRBV28	once	TRBJ1-5	TGTGCCAGCAGTTCTGGGCAGGGGAATCAGCCCCAGCATTTT	CASSSGQGNQPQHF
-	TRBV29-1	-	TRBJ1-2	TGCAGCGTTCTGGCAGCCTATGGCTACACCTTC	CSVLAAYGYTF
-	TRBV21-1	-	TRBJ2-2	TGTGCCAGCAGTCGGACAGTACAGAACACCGGGGAGCTGTTTTTT	CASSRTVQNTGELFF
TRBD2	TRBV28	-	TRBJ2-1	TGTGCCAGCAGTTTAGCGACTAGCTCAAGAAATGAGCAGTTCTTC	CASSLATSSRNEQFF
-	TRBV9	-	TRBJ2-1	TGTGCCAGCAGCGTCTCCCCAGTATCCTACAATGAGCAGTTCTTC	CASSVSPVSYNEQFF
TRBD2	TRBV30	few	TRBJ2-7	TGTGCCGCCACCGGGACTAGCGGTTTGTCGCAGTACTTC	CAATGTSGLSQYF
-	TRBV28	-	TRBJ1-4	TGTGCCAGCAGCGCCGCCGGGGCAACTAATGAAAAACTGTTTTTT	CASSAAGATNEKLFF
-	TRBV29-1	once	TRBJ2-1	TGCAGCGTTGAGAGGACAGTTTACAATGAGCAGTTCTTC	CSVERTVYNEQFF
-	TRBV12-3/TRBV12-4	-	TRBJ1-5	TGTGCCAGCAGTTTAGCCCGATTCGGCATCCAGCATTTT	CASSLARFGIQHF
TRBD2	TRBV7-9	-	TRBJ2-7	TGTGCCATCAACGTAGGACTAGCGGGAGCCCACGAGCAGTACTTC	CAINVGLAGAHEQYF
TRBD2	TRBV2	-	TRBJ2-1	TGTGCCAGCAGTGTCCTAGCGGGAGGGCCCAATGAGCAGTTCTTC	CASSVLAGGPNEQFF